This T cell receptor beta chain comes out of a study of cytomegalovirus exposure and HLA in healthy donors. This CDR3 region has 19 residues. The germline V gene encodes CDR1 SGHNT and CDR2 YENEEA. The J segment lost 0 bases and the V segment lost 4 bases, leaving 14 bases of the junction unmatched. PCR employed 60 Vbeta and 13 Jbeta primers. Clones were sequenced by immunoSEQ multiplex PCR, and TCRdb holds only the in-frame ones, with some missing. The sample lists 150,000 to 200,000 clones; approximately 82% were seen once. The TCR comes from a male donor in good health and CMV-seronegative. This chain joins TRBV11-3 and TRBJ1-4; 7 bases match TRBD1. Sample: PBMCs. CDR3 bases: TGTGCCAGCAGCTGGCCGGACAGGACCGAAAGTGCAACTAATGAAAAACTGTTTTTT. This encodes CASSWPDRTESATNEKLFF.